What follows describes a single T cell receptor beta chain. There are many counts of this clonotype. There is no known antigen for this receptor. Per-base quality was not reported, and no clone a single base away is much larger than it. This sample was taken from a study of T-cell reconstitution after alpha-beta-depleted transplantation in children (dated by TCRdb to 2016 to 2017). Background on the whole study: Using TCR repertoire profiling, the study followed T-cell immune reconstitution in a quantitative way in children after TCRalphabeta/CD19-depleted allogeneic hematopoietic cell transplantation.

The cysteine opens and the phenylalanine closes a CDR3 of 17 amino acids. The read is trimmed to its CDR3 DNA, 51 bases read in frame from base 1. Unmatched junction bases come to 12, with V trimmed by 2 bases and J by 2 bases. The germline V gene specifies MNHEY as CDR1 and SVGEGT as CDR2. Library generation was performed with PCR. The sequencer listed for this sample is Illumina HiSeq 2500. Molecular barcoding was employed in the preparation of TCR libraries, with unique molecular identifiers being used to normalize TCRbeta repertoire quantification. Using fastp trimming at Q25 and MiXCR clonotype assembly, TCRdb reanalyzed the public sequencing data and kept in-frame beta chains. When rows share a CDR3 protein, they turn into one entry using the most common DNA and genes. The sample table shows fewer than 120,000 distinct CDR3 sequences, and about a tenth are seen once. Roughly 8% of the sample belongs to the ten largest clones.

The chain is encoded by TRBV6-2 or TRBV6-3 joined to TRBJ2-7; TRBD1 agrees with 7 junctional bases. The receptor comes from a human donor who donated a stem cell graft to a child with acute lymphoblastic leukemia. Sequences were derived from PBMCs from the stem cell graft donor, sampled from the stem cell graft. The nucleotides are TGTGCCAGCAGTTACCCTAGTAACGGGACAGATCCCTACGAGCAGTACTTC. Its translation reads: CASSYPSNGTDPYEQYF.